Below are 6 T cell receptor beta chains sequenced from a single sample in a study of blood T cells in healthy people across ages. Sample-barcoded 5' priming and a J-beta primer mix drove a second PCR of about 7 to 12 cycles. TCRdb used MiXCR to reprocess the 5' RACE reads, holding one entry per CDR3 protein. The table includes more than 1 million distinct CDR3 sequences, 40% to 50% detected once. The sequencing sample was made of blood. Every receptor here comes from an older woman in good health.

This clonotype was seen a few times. The CDR3 loop reads CASSQATDRDNEQFF. The CDR3 DNA follows: TGTGCCAGCAGCCAAGCGACGGACAGGGACAATGAGCAGTTCTTC. This chain connects TRBV4-2 to TRBJ2-1, with 8 nucleotides matching TRBD1. Germline loops: CDR1 LGHNA, CDR2 YNFKEQ. Unmatched junction bases numbered 4, after V lost 1 base and J lost 5 bases. The CDR3 spans 15 residues.

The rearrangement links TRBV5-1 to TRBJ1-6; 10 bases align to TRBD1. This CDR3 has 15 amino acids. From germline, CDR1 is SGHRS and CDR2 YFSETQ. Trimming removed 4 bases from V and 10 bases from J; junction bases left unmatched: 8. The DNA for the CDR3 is TGCGCCAGCAGCCTCCGGACAGGGGGTGACTCACCCCTCCACTTT. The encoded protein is CASSLRTGGDSPLHF.

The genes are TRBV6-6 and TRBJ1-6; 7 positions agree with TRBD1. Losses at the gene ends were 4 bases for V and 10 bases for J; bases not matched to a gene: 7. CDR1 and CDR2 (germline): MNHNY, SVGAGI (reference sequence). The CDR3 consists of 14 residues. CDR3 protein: CASSFKGAESPLHF. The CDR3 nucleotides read TGTGCCAGCAGTTTCAAGGGGGCAGAATCACCCCTCCACTTT.

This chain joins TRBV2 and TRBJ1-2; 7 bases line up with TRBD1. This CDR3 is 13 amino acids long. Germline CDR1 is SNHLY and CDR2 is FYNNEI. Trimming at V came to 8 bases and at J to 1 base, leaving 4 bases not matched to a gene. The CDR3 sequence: CASQGGLNYGYTF. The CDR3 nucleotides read TGTGCCAGCCAGGGGGGGCTTAACTATGGCTACACCTTC.

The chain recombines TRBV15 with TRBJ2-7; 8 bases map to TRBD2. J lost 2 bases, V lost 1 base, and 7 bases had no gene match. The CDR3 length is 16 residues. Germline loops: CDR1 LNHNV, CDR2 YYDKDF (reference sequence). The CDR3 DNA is TGTGCCACCAGCAGAGGAGGACTAGCAGGGACCTACGAGCAGTACTTC. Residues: CATSRGGLAGTYEQYF.

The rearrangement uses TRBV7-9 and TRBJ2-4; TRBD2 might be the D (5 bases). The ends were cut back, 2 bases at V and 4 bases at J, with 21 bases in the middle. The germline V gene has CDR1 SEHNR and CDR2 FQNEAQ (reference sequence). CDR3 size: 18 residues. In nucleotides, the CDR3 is TGTGCCAGCAGCTTAAGTTGGTCGGAGGCGAGGGAGAAAAACATTCAGTACTTC. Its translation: CASSLSWSEAREKNIQYF.